Shown below are 23 T cell receptor beta chains from a single sample sequenced in a study of blood T cell repertoires in COVID-19. The data were produced by immunoSEQ multiplex PCR, yet TCRdb's version contains in-frame clones alone and is incomplete. The sample consists of some 260,000 clones, approximately 86% of them appearing once. The sequenced sample was peripheral blood. The origin of the receptors is a woman aged 30 to 39 with acute or convalescent COVID-19.

This chain uses TRBV7-2 with TRBJ2-1; the match to TRBD2 covers 11 bases. Germline V gene sequence: CDR1 SGHTA, CDR2 FQGNSA. CDR3 size: 17 residues. The trim removed 1 base at V and 4 bases at J, leaving 6 bases unmatched. CDR3: CASSLGTGLAVYNEQFF. For the CDR3, the DNA is TGTGCCAGCAGCTTAGGCACGGGACTAGCGGTTTACAATGAGCAGTTCTTC.

The chain couples TRBV28 to TRBJ1-5, with a weak D call TRBD1 (5 bases). CDR1 and CDR2 (germline): MDHEN, SYDVKM. V lost 8 bases and J lost 6, with 14 bases in between. The CDR3 runs to 13 residues. CDR3 in amino acids: CASARQGGQPQHF. CDR3 in DNA: TGTGCCAGCGCGAGGCAGGGAGGTCAGCCCCAGCATTTT.

This chain connects TRBV5-4 to TRBJ2-7, with D tentatively TRBD2 (5 bases). The CDR3 covers 12 residues. The V end was cut by 4 bases, the J end by 6 bases, with 11 bases between. CDR1 and CDR2 from the germline V gene are SGHNT and YYREEE (reference sequence). CDR3 region: CASSRRAGEQYF. The CDR3 DNA reads as TGTGCCAGCAGCCGGCGGGCGGGCGAGCAGTACTTC.

The chain recombines TRBV5-4 with TRBJ2-5; 9 bases align to TRBD1. The CDR3 extends over 14 amino acids. V was clipped by 0 bases and J by 5 bases; unmatched bases: 2. The germline V gene has CDR1 SGHNT and CDR2 YYREEE (reference sequence). The CDR3 region is CASSLEGQGETQYF. In DNA, the CDR3 is TGTGCCAGCAGCTTGGAAGGACAGGGGGAGACCCAGTACTTC.

In its sample, this clone was seen a few times. The chain employs TRBV21-1 and TRBJ1-1; TRBD1 is the table's D call, not checked against the DNA. TRBV21-1 is noted as a pseudogene. The CDR3 consists of 16 residues. The CDR3 spells CASSSKDRERNTEAFF. In nucleotides, the CDR3 is TGTGCCAGCAGCTCAAAGGACAGGGAGAGGAACACTGAAGCTTTCTTT.

The chain links TRBV29-1 to TRBJ2-5; tentative D call: TRBD1 (6 bases). The CDR3 spans 13 residues. V was clipped by 3 bases and J by 1 base, with 9 bases between them. Germline V gives CDR1 SQVTM, CDR2 ANQGSEA. The chain's CDR3 is CSVDPDSQETQYF. As DNA, the CDR3 is TGCAGCGTTGACCCGGACAGCCAAGAGACCCAGTACTTC.

V and J are TRBV4-2 and TRBJ1-3, with D uncertain. The CDR3 totals 16 residues. Germline V gives CDR1 LGHNA, CDR2 YNFKEQ. Trimming removed 0 bases from V and 0 bases from J, with 9 bases in between. The chain's CDR3 is CASSQDLLVSGNTIYF. DNA for the CDR3: TGTGCCAGCAGCCAAGATCTACTCGTCTCTGGAAACACCATATATTTT.

J is TRBJ2-3 and V is TRBV7-2, with 9 bases lining up with TRBD1. The CDR3 has 15 amino acids. With V trimmed by 5 bases and J by 7 bases, 10 bases remained unmatched. Germline CDR1 reads SGHTA; CDR2 reads FQGNSA. CDR3 sequence (DNA): TGTGCCAGCAGCCAAACCACAGGGGGCTCACATACGCAGTATTTT. Protein product: CASSQTTGGSHTQYF.

This clone was seen only a few times. Within the sample, other DNA sequences also encode this same CDR3. This sequence joins TRBV9 and TRBJ2-7, with 11 nucleotides matching TRBD2. Looked up from germline, CDR1 is SGDLS and CDR2 is YYNGEE. The length of the CDR3 is 15 residues. With 4 bases clipped from V and 1 base from J, the junction kept 4 bases outside the gene matches. This CDR3 reads CASSTGTSGSYEQYF. The CDR3 region has the DNA TGTGCCAGCAGCACCGGGACTAGCGGTTCCTACGAGCAGTACTTC.

A single count supports this clone. This chain joins TRBV5-6 and TRBJ2-7; 9 bases map to TRBD1. Looked up from germline, CDR1 is SGHDT and CDR2 is YYEEEE. The CDR3 is 16 residues long. Trimming removed 4 bases from V and 5 bases from J; junction bases left unmatched: 13. The CDR3 DNA follows: TGTGCCAGCAGCCTACAGCCGGGACAGGGTATCAACGAGCAGTACTTC. Translating gives CASSLQPGQGINEQYF.

The CDR3 loop is CASSGVAEETQYF. The CDR3 DNA reads as TGCGCCAGCAGCGGGGTAGCGGAAGAGACCCAGTACTTC. The V call is TRBV5-1, the J call TRBJ2-5, with D perhaps TRBD2 (6 bases). Germline V gives CDR1 SGHRS, CDR2 YFSETQ. The CDR3 has 13 residues. Trimming cost V 4 bases and J 3 bases, with 10 bases left between them.

V is TRBV6-1 and J is TRBJ2-7; 8 positions agree with TRBD1. The V gene's germline CDR1 is MNHNS and CDR2 SASEGT. Trimming cost V 1 base and J 3 bases; bases outside gene matches: 2. The CDR3 runs to 14 residues. In DNA form, the CDR3 reads TGTGCCAGCAGTGAAGTACAGGGGGTCTACGAGCAGTACTTC. Translated, it gives CASSEVQGVYEQYF.

The sample holds one count of this clone. This chain links TRBV6-4 with TRBJ2-1, with TRBD2 matching 9 bases. From germline, CDR1 is MRHNA and CDR2 SNTAGT. The V gene end was trimmed by 2 bases and the J gene end by 6 bases; junction bases not matched to a gene: 5. This CDR3 has 15 residues. The CDR3 reads CASSDGLAGSNEQFF. CDR3 coding DNA: TGTGCCAGCAGTGACGGGCTAGCGGGAAGCAATGAGCAGTTCTTC.

The chain joins TRBV5-4 to TRBJ2-7; 9 nucleotides agree with TRBD2. CDR1 and CDR2 (germline): SGHNT, YYREEE (reference sequence). The CDR3 runs to 14 residues. V shed 4 bases, J shed 2 bases, and the junction held 4 bases outside the gene matches. Here the CDR3 DNA reads TGTGCCAGCAGCACGCTAGCGGGGCCCTACGAGCAGTACTTC. This encodes CASSTLAGPYEQYF.

The genes are TRBV7-9 and TRBJ1-1; the D gene is possibly TRBD1 (5 bases). Trimming removed 2 bases from V and 10 bases from J, with 11 bases in between. The germline CDR1 and CDR2 sequences are SEHNR and FQNEAQ (reference sequence). The CDR3 is 12 amino acids. CDR3 nucleotide sequence: TGTGCCAGCAGCTTACATTTAGGGGTAGCTTTCTTT. Protein product: CASSLHLGVAFF.

This chain links TRBV5-1 with TRBJ2-3; a weak D match, TRBD1 (6 bases). The CDR3 spans 15 residues. Per the germline V gene, CDR1 is SGHRS and CDR2 is YFSETQ. V lost 1 base and J 1 base, leaving 10 bases between the germline ends. The CDR3 loop reads CASSLLGQRTDTQYF. In DNA, the CDR3 is TGCGCCAGCAGCTTGCTAGGACAGCGCACAGATACGCAGTATTTT.

This rearrangement joins TRBV7-2 to TRBJ2-3; 9 bases align to TRBD2. J lost 4 bases, V lost 3 bases, and 8 bases had no gene match. The germline CDR1 and CDR2 sequences are SGHTA and FQGNSA. The length of the CDR3 is 16 residues. The CDR3 protein is CASSFVSGRSPDTQYF. CDR3 bases: TGTGCCAGCAGCTTTGTGAGCGGGAGGTCCCCAGATACGCAGTATTTT. The full variable domain, completed using reference TRBV7-2 and TRBJ2-3, is GAGVSQSPSNKVTEKGKDVELRCDPISGHTALYWYRQSLGQGLEFLIYFQGNSAPDKSGLPSDRFSAERTGGSVSTLTIQRTQQEDSAVYLCASSFVSGRSPDTQYFGPGTRLTVL.

The J gene is TRBJ2-7, the V gene TRBV6-5; no clear D gene. This CDR3 comprises 13 residues. The V end lost 2 bases, the J end lost 2 bases, and 7 bases lay between the germline ends. Germline V gene lookup returns CDR1 MNHEY and CDR2 SVGAGI. The CDR3 region is CASSYPGTYEQYF. The CDR3 DNA reads as TGTGCCAGCAGTTACCCCGGTACCTACGAGCAGTACTTC.

This clone was counted between two and nine times. The rearrangement uses TRBV7-2 and TRBJ2-5, with TRBD1 identical over 7 bases. CDR1 and CDR2 from the germline V gene are SGHTA and FQGNSA. J lost 5 bases, V lost 4 bases, and 13 bases had no gene match. There are 16 residues in the CDR3. CDR3 nucleotide sequence: TGTGCCAGCAGCTCCTGGGACAGTAATAGTGAGGAGACCCAGTACTTC. It translates to CASSSWDSNSEETQYF.

The CDR3 spells CASSLSKWSHLREQFF. As DNA, the CDR3 is TGTGCCAGCAGTTTATCCAAATGGAGCCACCTACGGGAGCAGTTCTTC. The V gene is TRBV27, the J gene TRBJ2-1, with D uncertain. CDR3 length: 16 residues. Trimming cost V 0 bases and J 10 bases, with 19 bases left between them. Germline V lookup: CDR1 MNHEY, CDR2 SMNVEV (reference sequence).

CDR3 nucleotide sequence: TGTGCCATCACAACGCCGGGGGGGCAGGCTGAAGCTTTCTTT. Protein product: CAITTPGGQAEAFF. The chain links TRBV10-3 to TRBJ1-1, with D possibly matching TRBD1 (6 bases). The germline CDR1 and CDR2 sequences are ENHRY and SYGVKD. Trimming took off 7 bases at V and 6 bases at J, with 18 bases between the two ends. The CDR3 contains 14 residues.

J is TRBJ2-1 and V is TRBV27; D unclear. This CDR3 spans 16 amino acids. Germline-derived CDR1 and CDR2 are MNHEY and SMNVEV (reference sequence). Trimming removed 4 bases at V and 3 bases at J, with 16 bases between. As DNA, the CDR3 is TGTGCCAGCAGTTGTCCGCCAGGTCTTTTCTACAATGAGCAGTTCTTC. Amino acids: CASSCPPGLFYNEQFF.

This rearrangement joins TRBV5-5 to TRBJ1-1; D gene uncertain. Per the germline V gene, CDR1 is SGHKS and CDR2 is YYEKEE (reference sequence). The V and J ends lost 0 bases and 1 base respectively, with 4 bases between them. The CDR3 has 13 amino acids. CDR3 sequence (DNA): TGTGCCAGCAGCTTGGTCTGGAACACTGAAGCTTTCTTT. It encodes CASSLVWNTEAFF. The variable domain in full, with the rest retrieved from reference TRBV5-5 and TRBJ1-1, is DAGVTQSPTHLIKTRGQQVTLRCSPISGHKSVSWYQQVLGQGPQFIFQYYEKEERGRGNFPDRFSARQFPNYSSELNVNALLLGDSALYLCASSLVWNTEAFFGQGTRLTVV.